This TCR beta chain comes out of a study of technical replicates of blood from four donors. V was trimmed by 5 bases and J by 2 bases, leaving 6 bases between them. The V gene's germline CDR1 is MGHRA and CDR2 YSYEKL. The length of the CDR3 is 13 residues. This clone was picked up one time. Only in-frame clones appear in the TCRdb table, and some are missing; sequencing was by immunoSEQ multiplex PCR. This table holds fewer than 85,000 clones, 92% found once. This sequence joins TRBV4-1 and TRBJ2-2; no clear D gene. This sequence was found in a human donor in good health. The specimen was T cells isolated from PBMCs. This chain's CDR3 is CASSTINTGELFF. As DNA, the CDR3 is TGCGCCAGCAGCACTATCAACACCGGGGAGCTGTTTTTT.